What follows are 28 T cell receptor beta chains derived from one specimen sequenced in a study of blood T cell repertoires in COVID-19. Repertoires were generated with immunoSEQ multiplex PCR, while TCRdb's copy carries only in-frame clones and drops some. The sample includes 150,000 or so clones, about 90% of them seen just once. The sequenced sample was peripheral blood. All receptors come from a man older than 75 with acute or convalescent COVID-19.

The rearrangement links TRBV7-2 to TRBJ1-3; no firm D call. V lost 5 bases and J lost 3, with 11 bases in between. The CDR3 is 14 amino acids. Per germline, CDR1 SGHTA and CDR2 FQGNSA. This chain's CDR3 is CASSPDGSGNTIYF. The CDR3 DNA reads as TGTGCCAGCAGCCCCGATGGGAGTGGAAACACCATATATTTT.

In nucleotides, the CDR3 is TGTGCCAGTAGTATAGATGGCGGCACCTACGAGCAGTACTTC. As protein: CASSIDGGTYEQYF. The chain joins TRBV19 to TRBJ2-7; D call uncertain. Germline-derived CDR1 and CDR2 are LNHDA and SQIVND (reference sequence). The length of the CDR3 is 14 residues. V lost 0 bases, J lost 2 bases, and 8 bases lay in between. The whole variable domain, filled in from reference TRBV19 and TRBJ2-7, reads DGGITQSPKYLFRKEGQNVTLSCEQNLNHDAMYWYRQDPGQGLRLIYYSQIVNDFQKGDIAEGYSVSREKKESFPLTVTSAQKNPTAFYLCASSIDGGTYEQYFGPGTRLTVT.

The CDR3 reads CASSLKGVPGNTIYF. The CDR3 nucleotides read TGTGCCAGCAGTTTGAAGGGGGTCCCTGGAAACACCATATATTTT. This chain joins TRBV28 and TRBJ1-3; TRBD1 might be the D (6 bases). This CDR3 is built from 15 residues. The germline V gene encodes CDR1 MDHEN and CDR2 SYDVKM. V was trimmed by 3 bases and J by 2 bases, leaving 11 bases between them.

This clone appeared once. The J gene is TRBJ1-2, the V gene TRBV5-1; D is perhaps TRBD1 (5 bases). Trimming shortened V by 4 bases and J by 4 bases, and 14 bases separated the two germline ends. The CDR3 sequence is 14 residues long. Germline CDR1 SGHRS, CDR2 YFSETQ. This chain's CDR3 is CASSTGQTLYGYTF. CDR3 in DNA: TGCGCCAGCAGCACCGGACAAACCCTCTATGGCTACACCTTC.

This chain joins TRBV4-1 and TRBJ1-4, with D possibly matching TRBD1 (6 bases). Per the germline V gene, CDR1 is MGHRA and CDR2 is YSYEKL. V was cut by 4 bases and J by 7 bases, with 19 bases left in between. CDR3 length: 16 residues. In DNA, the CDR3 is TGCGCCAGCAGCCTCGCGGTGGGGGCCGTTGCTGAAAAACTGTTTTTT. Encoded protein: CASSLAVGAVAEKLFF.

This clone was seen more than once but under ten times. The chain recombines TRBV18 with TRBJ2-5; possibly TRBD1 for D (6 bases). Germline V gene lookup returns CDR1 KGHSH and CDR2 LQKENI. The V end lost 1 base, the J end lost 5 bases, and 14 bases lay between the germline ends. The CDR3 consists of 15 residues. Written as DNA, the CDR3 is TGTGCCAGCTCACCACTGGCAGGGGCGAGGGAGACCCAGTACTTC. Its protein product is CASSPLAGARETQYF.

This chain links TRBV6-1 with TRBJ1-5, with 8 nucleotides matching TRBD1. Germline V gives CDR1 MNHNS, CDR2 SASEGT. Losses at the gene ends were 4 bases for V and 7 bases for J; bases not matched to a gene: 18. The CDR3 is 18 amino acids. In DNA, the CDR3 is TGTGCCAGCAGTGTTTTTGGAGTGGACAGGGTGGGCGGACAGCCCCAGCATTTT. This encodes CASSVFGVDRVGGQPQHF.

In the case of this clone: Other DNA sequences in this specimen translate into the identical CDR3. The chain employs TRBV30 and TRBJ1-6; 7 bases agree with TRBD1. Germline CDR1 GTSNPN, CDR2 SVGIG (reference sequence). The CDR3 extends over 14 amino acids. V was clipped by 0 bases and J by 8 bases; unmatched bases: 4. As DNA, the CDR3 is TGTGCCTGGAGTGTACGGCAGGGGGATTCACCCCTCCACTTT. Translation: CAWSVRQGDSPLHF.

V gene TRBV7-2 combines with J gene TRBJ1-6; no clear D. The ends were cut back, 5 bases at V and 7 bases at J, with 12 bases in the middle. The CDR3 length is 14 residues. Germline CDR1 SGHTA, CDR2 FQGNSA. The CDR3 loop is CASSLGTRNSPLHF. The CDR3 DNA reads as TGTGCCAGCAGCCTCGGAACTAGGAATTCACCCCTCCACTTT.

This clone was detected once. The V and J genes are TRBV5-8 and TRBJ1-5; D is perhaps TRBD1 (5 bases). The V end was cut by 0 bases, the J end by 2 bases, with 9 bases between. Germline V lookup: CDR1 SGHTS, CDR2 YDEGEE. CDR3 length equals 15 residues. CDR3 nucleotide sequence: TGTGCCAGCAGCTTGGAGGGGTACGGCAATCAGCCCCAGCATTTT. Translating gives CASSLEGYGNQPQHF.

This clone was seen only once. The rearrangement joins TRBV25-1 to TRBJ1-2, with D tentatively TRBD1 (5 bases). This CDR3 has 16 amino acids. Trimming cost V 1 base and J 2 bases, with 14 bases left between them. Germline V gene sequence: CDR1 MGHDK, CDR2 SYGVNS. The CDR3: CASSEFAGSANYGYTF. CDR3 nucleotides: TGTGCCAGCAGTGAATTTGCAGGGTCGGCAAACTATGGCTACACCTTC.

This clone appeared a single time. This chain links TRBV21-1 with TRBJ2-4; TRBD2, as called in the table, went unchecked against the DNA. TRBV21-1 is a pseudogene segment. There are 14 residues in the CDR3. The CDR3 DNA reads TGTGCCAGCAGCAAAGACCCGGGATCGCACATTCAGTACTTC. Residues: CASSKDPGSHIQYF.

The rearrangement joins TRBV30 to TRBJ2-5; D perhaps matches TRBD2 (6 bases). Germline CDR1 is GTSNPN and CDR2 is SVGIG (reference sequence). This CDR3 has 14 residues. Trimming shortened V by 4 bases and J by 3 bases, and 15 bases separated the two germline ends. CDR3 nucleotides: TGTGCCTGGACGCGGGGATTAGGTGAAGAGACCCAGTACTTC. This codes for CAWTRGLGEETQYF.

CDR3 nucleotide sequence: TGTGCCAGCAGCTTCAGGGCAGACAGTGAAGCTTTCTTT. Translated: CASSFRADSEAFF. J is TRBJ1-1 and V is TRBV7-9; D may be TRBD1 (5 bases). The CDR3 sequence is 13 residues long. The V and J ends lost 3 bases and 7 bases respectively, with 12 bases between them. Germline V lookup: CDR1 SEHNR, CDR2 FQNEAQ (reference sequence).

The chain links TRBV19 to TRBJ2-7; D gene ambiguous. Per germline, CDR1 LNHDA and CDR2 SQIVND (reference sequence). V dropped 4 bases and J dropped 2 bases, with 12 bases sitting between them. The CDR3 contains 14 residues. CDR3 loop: CASSSRRGTYEQYF. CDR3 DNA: TGTGCCAGTAGTAGCCGTCGCGGCACCTACGAGCAGTACTTC.

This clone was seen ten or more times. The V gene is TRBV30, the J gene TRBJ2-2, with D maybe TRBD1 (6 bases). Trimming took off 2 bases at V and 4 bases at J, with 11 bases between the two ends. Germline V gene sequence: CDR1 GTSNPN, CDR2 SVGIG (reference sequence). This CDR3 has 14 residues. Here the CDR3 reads CAWSWGQPTGELFF. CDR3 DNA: TGTGCCTGGAGTTGGGGGCAGCCCACCGGGGAGCTGTTTTTT. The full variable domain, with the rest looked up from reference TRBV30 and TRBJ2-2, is SQTIHQWPATLVQPVGSPLSLECTVEGTSNPNLYWYRQAAGRGLQLLFYSVGIGQISSEVPQNLSASRPQDRQFILSSKKLLLSDSGFYLCAWSWGQPTGELFFGEGSRLTVL.

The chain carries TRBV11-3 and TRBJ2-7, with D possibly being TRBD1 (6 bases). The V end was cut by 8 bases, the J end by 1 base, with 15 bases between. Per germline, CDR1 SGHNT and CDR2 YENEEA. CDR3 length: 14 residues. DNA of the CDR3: TGTGCCAGCCAGCGGTCAGGGGTGTCCTACGAGCAGTACTTC. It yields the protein CASQRSGVSYEQYF. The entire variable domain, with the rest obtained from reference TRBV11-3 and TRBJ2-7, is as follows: EAGVVQSPRYKIIEKKQPVAFWCNPISGHNTLYWYLQNLGQGPELLIRYENEEAVDDSQLPKDRFSAERLKGVDSTLKIQPAELGDSAVYLCASQRSGVSYEQYFGPGTRLTVT.

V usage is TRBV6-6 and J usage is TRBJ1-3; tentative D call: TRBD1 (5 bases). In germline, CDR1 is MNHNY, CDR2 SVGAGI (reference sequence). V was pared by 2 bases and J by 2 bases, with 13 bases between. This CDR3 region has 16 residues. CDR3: CASSYPLAGPGNTIYF. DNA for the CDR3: TGTGCCAGCAGTTACCCACTTGCAGGGCCTGGAAACACCATATATTTT.

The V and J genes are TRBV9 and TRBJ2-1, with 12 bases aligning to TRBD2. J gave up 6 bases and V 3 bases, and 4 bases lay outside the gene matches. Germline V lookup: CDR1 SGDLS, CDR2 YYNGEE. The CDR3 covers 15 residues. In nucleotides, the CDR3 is TGTGCCAGCAGCGGCGGACTAGCGGGGACCAATGAGCAGTTCTTC. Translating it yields CASSGGLAGTNEQFF.

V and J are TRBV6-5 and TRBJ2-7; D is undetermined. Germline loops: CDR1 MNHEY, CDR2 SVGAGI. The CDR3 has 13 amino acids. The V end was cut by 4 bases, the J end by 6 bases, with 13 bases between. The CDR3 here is CASSSGVPFEQYF. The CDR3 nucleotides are TGTGCCAGCAGTTCCGGAGTCCCTTTCGAGCAGTACTTC.

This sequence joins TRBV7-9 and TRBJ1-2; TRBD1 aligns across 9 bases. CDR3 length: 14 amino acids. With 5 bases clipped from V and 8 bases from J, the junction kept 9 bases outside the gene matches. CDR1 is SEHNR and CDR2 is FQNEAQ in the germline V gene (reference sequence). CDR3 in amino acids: CASSTGQGQEGYTF. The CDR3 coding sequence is TGTGCCAGCAGCACCGGACAGGGGCAGGAGGGCTACACCTTC.

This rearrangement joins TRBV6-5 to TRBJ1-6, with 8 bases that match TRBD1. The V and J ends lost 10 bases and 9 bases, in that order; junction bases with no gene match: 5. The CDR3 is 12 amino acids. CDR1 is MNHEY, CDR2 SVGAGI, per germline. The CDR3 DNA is TGTGCCATCTGGACAGGGCTTTCACCCCTCCACTTT. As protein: CAIWTGLSPLHF.

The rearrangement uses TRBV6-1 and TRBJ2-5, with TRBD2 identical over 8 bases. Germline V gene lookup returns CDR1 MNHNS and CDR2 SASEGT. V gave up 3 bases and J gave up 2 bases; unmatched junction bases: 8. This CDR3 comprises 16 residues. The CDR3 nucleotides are TGTGCCAGCAGTGAGATGGCGGGGGGACCACAAGAGACCCAGTACTTC. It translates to CASSEMAGGPQETQYF.

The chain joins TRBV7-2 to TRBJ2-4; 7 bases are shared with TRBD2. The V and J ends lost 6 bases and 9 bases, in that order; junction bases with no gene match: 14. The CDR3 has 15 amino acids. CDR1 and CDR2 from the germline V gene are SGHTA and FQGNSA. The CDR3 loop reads CASSMFYGGEGIQYF. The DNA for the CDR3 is TGTGCCAGCAGTATGTTTTATGGAGGGGAGGGCATTCAGTACTTC.

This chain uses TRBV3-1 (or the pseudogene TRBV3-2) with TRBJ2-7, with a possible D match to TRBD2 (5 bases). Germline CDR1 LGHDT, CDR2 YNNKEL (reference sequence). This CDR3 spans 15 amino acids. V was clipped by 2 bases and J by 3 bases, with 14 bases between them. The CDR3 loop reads CASSQWERSDYEQYF. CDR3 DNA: TGTGCCAGCAGCCAATGGGAGCGTTCTGACTACGAGCAGTACTTC.

In nucleotides, the CDR3 is TGTGCCACCGAAACTAGCGGAAGCACAGATACGCAGTATTTT. Translated, it gives CATETSGSTDTQYF. The rearrangement uses TRBV10-3 and TRBJ2-3; 8 nucleotides align to TRBD2. Germline CDR1 is ENHRY and CDR2 is SYGVKD. Trimming at V came to 10 bases and at J to 0 bases, leaving 6 bases not matched to a gene. This CDR3 region has 14 residues.

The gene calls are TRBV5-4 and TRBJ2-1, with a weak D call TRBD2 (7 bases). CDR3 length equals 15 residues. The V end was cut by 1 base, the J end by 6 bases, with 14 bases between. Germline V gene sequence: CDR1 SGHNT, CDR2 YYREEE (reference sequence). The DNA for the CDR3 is TGTGCCAGCAGCTTGAGCGGGACATATCCCAATGAGCAGTTCTTC. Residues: CASSLSGTYPNEQFF. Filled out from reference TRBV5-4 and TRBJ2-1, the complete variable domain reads ETGVTQSPTHLIKTRGQQVTLRCSSQSGHNTVSWYQQALGQGPQFIFQYYREEENGRGNFPPRFSGLQFPNYSSELNVNALELDDSALYLCASSLSGTYPNEQFFGPGTRLTVL.

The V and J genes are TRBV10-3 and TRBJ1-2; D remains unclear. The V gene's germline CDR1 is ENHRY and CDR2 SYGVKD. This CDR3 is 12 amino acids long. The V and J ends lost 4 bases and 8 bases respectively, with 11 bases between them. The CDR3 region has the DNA TGTGCCATCAGTGTCATCGAGGGAGGCTACACCTTC. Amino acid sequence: CAISVIEGGYTF.